Sequencing of this T cell receptor beta chain was carried out in a study of regulatory T cells in long-lasting Graves disease. The overall study: Newly diagnosed Graves' patients took antithyroid drugs under 3 months.

For TCR beta, libraries came from iRepertoire HTBI primers and Arm-PCR of CDR3 regions. TCRdb recomputed calls from the multiplex PCR reads with MiXCR, one row per CDR3 protein. The sample has 510,000 or so distinct CDR3 sequences, approximately 12% seen once; the top ten hold around 10%. Time point specified: newly diagnosed GD, antithyroid drugs for less than 3 months. From PBMCs, RNA was extracted and then used to make the TCR library. The sample holds a few counts of this clonotype. Germline V CDR1 and CDR2: SGHRS, YFSETQ. V shed 3 bases and J shed 0 bases, with 16 bases lying between them. This CDR3 contains 17 residues. This sample also belongs to another study, concerning T cells in Graves' hyperthyroidism and ophthalmopathy. That report adds: Thyroid ultrasound and orbital computed tomography, with clinical symptoms and serum thyroxine and TRAb, informed diagnoses. Stable hyperthyroidism and ophthalmopathy were separated using 13 V-J signatures.

This clonotype was obtained from a woman in her 30s with Graves disease. The chain has TRBV5-1 and TRBJ2-1; a possible D gene is TRBD2 (6 bases). The material sequenced was peripheral blood mononuclear cells (PBMCs), taken at new diagnosis, from a patient treated with antithyroid drugs. CDR3 sequence (DNA): TGCGCCAGCAGCTATTTGCGGGGTGGGAGCTCCTACAATGAGCAGTTCTTC. The encoded protein is CASSYLRGGSSYNEQFF.